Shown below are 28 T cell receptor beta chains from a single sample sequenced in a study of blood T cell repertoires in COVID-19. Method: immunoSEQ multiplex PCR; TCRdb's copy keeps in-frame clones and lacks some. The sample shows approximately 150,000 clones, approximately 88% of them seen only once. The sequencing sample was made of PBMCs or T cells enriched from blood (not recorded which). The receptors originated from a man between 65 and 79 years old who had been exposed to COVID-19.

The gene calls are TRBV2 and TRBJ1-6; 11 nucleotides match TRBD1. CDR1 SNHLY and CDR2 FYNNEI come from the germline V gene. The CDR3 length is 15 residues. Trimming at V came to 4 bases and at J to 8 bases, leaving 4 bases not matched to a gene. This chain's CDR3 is CASSVGTGGYSPLHF. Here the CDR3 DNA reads TGTGCCAGCAGTGTTGGGACAGGGGGATATTCACCCCTCCACTTT.

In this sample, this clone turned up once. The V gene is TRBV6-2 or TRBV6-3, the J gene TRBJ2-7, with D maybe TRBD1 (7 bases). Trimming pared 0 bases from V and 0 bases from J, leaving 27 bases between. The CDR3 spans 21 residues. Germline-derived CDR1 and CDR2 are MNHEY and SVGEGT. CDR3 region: CASSYSPGQYRSSESSYEQYF. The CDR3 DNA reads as TGTGCCAGCAGTTACTCCCCGGGACAGTATAGATCTAGCGAAAGCTCCTACGAGCAGTACTTC.

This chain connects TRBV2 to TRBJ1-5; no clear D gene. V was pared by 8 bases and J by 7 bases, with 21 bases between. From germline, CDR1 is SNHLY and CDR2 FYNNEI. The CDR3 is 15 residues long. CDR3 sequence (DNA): TGTGCCAGCTTACCCGGGATTCTCACGGCCCAGCCCCAGCATTTT. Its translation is CASLPGILTAQPQHF.

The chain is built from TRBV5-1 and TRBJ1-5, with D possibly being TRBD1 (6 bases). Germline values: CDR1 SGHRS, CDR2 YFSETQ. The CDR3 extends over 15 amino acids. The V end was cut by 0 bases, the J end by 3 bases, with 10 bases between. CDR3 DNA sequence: TGCGCCAGCAGCTTGGCAGGGGTTCTCAATCAGCCCCAGCATTTT. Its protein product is CASSLAGVLNQPQHF.

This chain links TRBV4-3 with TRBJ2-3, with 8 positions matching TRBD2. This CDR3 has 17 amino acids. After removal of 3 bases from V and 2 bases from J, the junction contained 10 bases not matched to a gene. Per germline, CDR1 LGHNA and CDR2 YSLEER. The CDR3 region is CASSQGTSGATTDTQYF. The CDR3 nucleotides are TGCGCCAGCAGCCAGGGTACTAGCGGCGCGACCACAGATACGCAGTATTTT.

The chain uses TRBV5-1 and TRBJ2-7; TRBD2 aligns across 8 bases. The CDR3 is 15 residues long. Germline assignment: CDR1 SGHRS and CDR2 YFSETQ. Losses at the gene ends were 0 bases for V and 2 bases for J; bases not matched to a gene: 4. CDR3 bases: TGCGCCAGCAGCTTGGTGGGCGGGGGGCCCTACGAGCAGTACTTC. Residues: CASSLVGGGPYEQYF.

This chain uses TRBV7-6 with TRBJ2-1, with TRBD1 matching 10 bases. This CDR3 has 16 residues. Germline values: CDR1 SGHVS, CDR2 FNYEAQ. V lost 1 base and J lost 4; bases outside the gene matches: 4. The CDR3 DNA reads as TGTGCCAGCAGCTTAGGAGGGACAGGGGCTTACAATGAGCAGTTCTTC. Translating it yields CASSLGGTGAYNEQFF.

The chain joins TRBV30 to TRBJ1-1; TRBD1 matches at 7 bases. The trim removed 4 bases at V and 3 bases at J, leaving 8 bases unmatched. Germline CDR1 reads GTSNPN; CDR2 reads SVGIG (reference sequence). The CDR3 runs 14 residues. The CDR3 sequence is CAWTPGQDYTEAFF. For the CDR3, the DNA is TGTGCCTGGACACCCGGACAGGACTACACTGAAGCTTTCTTT. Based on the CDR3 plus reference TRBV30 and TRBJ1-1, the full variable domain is SQTIHQWPATLVQPVGSPLSLECTVEGTSNPNLYWYRQAAGRGLQLLFYSVGIGQISSEVPQNLSASRPQDRQFILSSKKLLLSDSGFYLCAWTPGQDYTEAFFGQGTRLTVV.

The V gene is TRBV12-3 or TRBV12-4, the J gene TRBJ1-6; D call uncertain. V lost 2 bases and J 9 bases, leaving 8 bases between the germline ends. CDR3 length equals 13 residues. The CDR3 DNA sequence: TGTGCCAGCAGTTTAAGAGAGTTTTCACCCCTCCACTTT. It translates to CASSLREFSPLHF.

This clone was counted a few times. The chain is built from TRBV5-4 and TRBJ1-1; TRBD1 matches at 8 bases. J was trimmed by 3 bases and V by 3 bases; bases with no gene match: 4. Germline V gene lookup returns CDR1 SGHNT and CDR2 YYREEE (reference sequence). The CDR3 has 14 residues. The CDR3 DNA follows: TGTGCCAGCAGCTATCAGGGGGCGCACACTGAAGCTTTCTTT. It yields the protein CASSYQGAHTEAFF.

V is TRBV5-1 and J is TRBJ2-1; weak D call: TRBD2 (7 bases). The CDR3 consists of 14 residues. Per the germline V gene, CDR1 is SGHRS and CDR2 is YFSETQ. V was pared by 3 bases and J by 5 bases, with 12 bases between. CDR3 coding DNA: TGCGCCAGCAGCTCCCGGGGGGCGGACAATGAGCAGTTCTTC. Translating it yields CASSSRGADNEQFF.

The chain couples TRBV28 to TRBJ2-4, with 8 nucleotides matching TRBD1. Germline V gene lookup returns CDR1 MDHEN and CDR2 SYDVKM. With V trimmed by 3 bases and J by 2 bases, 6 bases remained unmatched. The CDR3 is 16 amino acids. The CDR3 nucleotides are TGTGCCAGCAGTTTCGGCCCAGGGGGCACCAAAAACATTCAGTACTTC. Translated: CASSFGPGGTKNIQYF. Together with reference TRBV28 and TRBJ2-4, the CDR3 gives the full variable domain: DVKVTQSSRYLVKRTGEKVFLECVQDMDHENMFWYRQDPGLGLRLIYFSYDVKMKEKGDIPEGYSVSREKKERFSLILESASTNQTSMYLCASSFGPGGTKNIQYFGAGTRLSVL.

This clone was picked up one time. In nucleotides, the CDR3 is TGTGCCAGCAGTGAAAGTAGCGGGGGGCGCACAGATACGCAGTATTTT. The encoded protein is CASSESSGGRTDTQYF. V gene TRBV2 combines with J gene TRBJ2-3; 10 positions match TRBD2. The germline V gene has CDR1 SNHLY and CDR2 FYNNEI. There are 16 residues in the CDR3. The junction had 3 bases not matched to a gene; V was cut back by 2 bases and J by 1 base.

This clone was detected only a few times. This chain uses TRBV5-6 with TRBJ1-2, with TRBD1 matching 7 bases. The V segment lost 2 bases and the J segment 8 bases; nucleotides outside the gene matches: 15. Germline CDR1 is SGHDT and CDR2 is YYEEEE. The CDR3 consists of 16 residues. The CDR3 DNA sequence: TGTGCCAGCAGCTTTACCGTGACAGGGAACTGGGCGGGCTACACCTTC. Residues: CASSFTVTGNWAGYTF.

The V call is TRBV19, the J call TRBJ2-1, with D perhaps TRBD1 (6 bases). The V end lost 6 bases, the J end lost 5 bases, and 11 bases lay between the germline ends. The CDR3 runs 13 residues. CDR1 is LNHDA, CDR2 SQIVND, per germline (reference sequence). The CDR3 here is CASSPRQDNEQFF. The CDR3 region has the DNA TGTGCCAGTAGCCCCAGACAGGACAATGAGCAGTTCTTC.

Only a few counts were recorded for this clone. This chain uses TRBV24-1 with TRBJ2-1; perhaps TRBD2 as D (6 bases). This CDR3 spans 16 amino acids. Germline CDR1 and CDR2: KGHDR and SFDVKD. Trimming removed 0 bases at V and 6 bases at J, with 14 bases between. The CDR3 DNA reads TGTGCCACCAGTGATTTGGGGCGGGGAGCGGTCAATGAGCAGTTCTTC. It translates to CATSDLGRGAVNEQFF.

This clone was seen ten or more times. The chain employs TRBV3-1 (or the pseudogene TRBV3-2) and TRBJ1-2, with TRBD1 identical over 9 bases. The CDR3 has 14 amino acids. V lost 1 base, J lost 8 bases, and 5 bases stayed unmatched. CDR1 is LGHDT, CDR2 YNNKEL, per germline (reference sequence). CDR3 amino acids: CASSQAGQGSGYTF. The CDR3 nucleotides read TGTGCCAGCAGCCAAGCCGGACAGGGGAGCGGCTACACCTTC.

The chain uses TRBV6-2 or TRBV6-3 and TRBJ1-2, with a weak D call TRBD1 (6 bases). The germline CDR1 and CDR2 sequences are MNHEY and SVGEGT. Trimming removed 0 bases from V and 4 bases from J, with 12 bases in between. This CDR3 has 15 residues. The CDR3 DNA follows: TGTGCCAGCAGTTACTCCGGACAGTATGGCTATGGCTACACCTTC. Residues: CASSYSGQYGYGYTF.

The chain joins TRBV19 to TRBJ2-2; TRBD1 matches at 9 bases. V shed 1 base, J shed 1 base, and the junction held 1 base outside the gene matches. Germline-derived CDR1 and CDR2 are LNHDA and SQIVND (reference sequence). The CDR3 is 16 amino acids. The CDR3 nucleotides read TGTGCCAGTAGTATAGGGGACAGGGTGAACACCGGGGAGCTGTTTTTT. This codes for CASSIGDRVNTGELFF.

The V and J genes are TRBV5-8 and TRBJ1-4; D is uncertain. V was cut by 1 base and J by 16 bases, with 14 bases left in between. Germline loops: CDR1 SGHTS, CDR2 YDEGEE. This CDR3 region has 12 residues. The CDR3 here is CASSLNYGASFF. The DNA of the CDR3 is TGTGCCAGCAGCTTGAATTACGGAGCCTCGTTTTTT.

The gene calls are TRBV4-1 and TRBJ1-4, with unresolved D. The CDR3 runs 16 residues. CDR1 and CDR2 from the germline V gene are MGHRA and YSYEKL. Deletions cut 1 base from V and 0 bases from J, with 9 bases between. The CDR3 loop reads CASSQGIRATNEKLFF. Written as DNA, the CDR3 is TGCGCCAGCAGCCAAGGGATACGGGCAACTAATGAAAAACTGTTTTTT.

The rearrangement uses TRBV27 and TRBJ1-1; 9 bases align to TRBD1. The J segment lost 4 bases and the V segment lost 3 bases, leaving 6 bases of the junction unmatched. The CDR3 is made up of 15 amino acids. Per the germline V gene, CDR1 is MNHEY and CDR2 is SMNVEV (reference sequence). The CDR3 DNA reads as TGTGCCAGCAGTTTCTCGACAGGGGGATTCACTGAAGCTTTCTTT. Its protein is CASSFSTGGFTEAFF.

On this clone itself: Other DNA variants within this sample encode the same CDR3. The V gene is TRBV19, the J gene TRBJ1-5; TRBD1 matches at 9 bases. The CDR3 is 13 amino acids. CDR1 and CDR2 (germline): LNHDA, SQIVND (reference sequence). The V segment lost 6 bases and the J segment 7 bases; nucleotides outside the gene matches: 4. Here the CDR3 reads CASRDRGGQPQHF. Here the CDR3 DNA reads TGTGCCAGTAGGGACAGGGGCGGACAGCCCCAGCATTTT.

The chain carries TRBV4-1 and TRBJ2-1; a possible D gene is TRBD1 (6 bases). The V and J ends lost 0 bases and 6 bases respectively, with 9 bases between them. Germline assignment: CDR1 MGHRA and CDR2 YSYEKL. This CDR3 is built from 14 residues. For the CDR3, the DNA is TGCGCCAGCAGCCAAGATGACAGGCCCAATGAGCAGTTCTTC. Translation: CASSQDDRPNEQFF.

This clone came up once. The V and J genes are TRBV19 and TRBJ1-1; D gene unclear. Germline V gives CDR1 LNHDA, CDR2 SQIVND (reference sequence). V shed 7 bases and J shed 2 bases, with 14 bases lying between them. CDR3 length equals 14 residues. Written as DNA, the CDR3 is TGTGCCAGTACCCACACCGGAGCCAACACTGAAGCTTTCTTT. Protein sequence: CASTHTGANTEAFF.

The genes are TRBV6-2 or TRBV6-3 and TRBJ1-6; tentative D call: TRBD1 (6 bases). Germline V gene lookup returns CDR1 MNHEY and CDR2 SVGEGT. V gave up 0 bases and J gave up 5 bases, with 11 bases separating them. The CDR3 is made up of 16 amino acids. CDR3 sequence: CASSYSRTANNSPLHF. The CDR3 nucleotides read TGTGCCAGCAGTTACTCGAGGACAGCTAATAATTCACCCCTCCACTTT.

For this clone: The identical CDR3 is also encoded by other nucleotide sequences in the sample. CDR3 DNA sequence: TGCGCCAGCAGCCCAACGGGGGGCCCCTACGAGCAGTACTTC. Amino acid sequence: CASSPTGGPYEQYF. The chain couples TRBV4-3 to TRBJ2-7; perhaps TRBD2 as D (7 bases). V lost 4 bases and J 2 bases, leaving 12 bases between the germline ends. Germline-derived CDR1 and CDR2 are LGHNA and YSLEER. The CDR3 is 14 residues long.

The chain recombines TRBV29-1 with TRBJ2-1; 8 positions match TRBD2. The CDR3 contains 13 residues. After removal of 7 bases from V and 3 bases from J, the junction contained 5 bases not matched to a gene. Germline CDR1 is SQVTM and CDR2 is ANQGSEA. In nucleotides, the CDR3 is TGCAGCGCCTTAGCGGGGCTCTACAATGAGCAGTTCTTC. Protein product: CSALAGLYNEQFF.